This TCR beta chain is from a study of blood T cell repertoires in COVID-19. V was pared by 2 bases and J by 6 bases, with 23 bases between. The CDR3 consists of 18 residues. The germline V gene has CDR1 MDHEN and CDR2 SYDVKM. Original analysis: The assay estimated nucleated cells by amplifying reference gene primers. The repertoire was sequenced with immunoSEQ multiplex PCR; TCRdb's copy has only in-frame clones and lacks some. That table supplies the V and J calls and clone size; D and trimming were determined from the DNA. This table holds hundreds of thousands of clones, 85% found once. V and J are TRBV28 and TRBJ2-1, with D possibly TRBD2 on 5 matching bases. The specimen sequenced was peripheral blood. This clonotype was obtained from a human donor in a cohort sampled during active COVID-19. CDR3 loop: CASSLVVAPKFEGNEQFF. CDR3 DNA sequence: TGTGCCAGCAGTTTAGTAGTAGCGCCAAAGTTTGAGGGCAATGAGCAGTTCTTC.